Listed below are T cell receptor beta chains from one sample, sequenced in a study of shared clonotypes between healthy human individuals. Method: immunoSEQ multiplex PCR; TCRdb's copy keeps in-frame clones and lacks some. The sample has some 1.5 million clones; 95% to 99% are singletons. The sequenced sample was naive CD4+ T cells sorted from blood. These receptors all come from a man aged 25-40 years in good health. Each CDR3 is given with its conserved first and last residue. Each record gives: clone size, D gene, J gene, V gene, CDR3 DNA, CDR3 protein. D genes are given only for firm matches. Clone size is given for some rows only: seen once, a few or many times, or a class if the clone is expanded.

>.|TRBD2|TRBJ2-2|TRBV7-9
TGTGCCAGCAGCTTAAAGGGACTAGCGGCCGCGAACACCGGGGAGCTGTTTTTT
CASSLKGLAAANTGELFF
>.|.|TRBJ1-1|TRBV28
TGTGCCACTCGTGGGGGAGACGGGCTAACTGAAGCTTTCTTT
CATRGGDGLTEAFF
>.|TRBD1|TRBJ1-2|TRBV7-8
TGTGCCAGCACCCAACCCGGGACAGGTTACGGCTACACCTTC
CASTQPGTGYGYTF
>.|.|TRBJ1-3|TRBV7-2
TGTGCCAGCAGCTTGTTTTCTTCTTCTGGAAACACCATATATTTT
CASSLFSSSGNTIYF
>once|TRBD2|TRBJ2-5|TRBV9
TGTGCCAGCAGCGTAGGAGGAGTTGCGGGAGTTAGGGAGACCCAGTACTTC
CASSVGGVAGVRETQYF
>.|.|TRBJ2-5|TRBV6-5
TGTGCCAGCAGTTACCGAGAGACCCAGTACTTC
CASSYRETQYF
>.|TRBD2|TRBJ2-1|TRBV7-9
TGTGCCAGCAGCTTATTTCTAGCGGGAGTTACCAGCTCCTACAATGAGCAGTTCTTC
CASSLFLAGVTSSYNEQFF
>.|TRBD2|TRBJ2-1|TRBV29-1
TGCAGCGTCGACGGGGGGAGCGAGCAGTTCTTC
CSVDGGSEQFF
>.|TRBD2|TRBJ2-1|TRBV27
TGTGCCAGCAGTATCCTGGGACTAGCGGAAAACAATGAGCAGTTCTTC
CASSILGLAENNEQFF
>.|TRBD2|TRBJ2-7|TRBV19
TGTGCCAGTGGACAAGGAGCGGGAGCGGGAGAGCAGTACTTC
CASGQGAGAGEQYF
>.|.|TRBJ1-1|TRBV7-8
TGTGCCAGCAGCTTACTTAGGGGGGACACTGAAGCTTTCTTT
CASSLLRGDTEAFF
>.|.|TRBJ1-1|TRBV29-1
TGCAGCGTTGTGGTCCAGACGAACACTGAAGCTTTCTTT
CSVVVQTNTEAFF
>.|.|TRBJ2-3|TRBV7-3
TGTGCCAGCAGCTTAGTCGGGTCGAAAGCTAGCACAGATACGCAGTATTTT
CASSLVGSKASTDTQYF
>.|TRBD1|TRBJ2-2|TRBV2
TGTGCCAGCAGTAACCGGGACAGCTACACCGGGGAGCTGTTTTTT
CASSNRDSYTGELFF
>.|.|TRBJ1-1|TRBV7-9
TGTGCCAGCAGCTTAGTTCCGGAAAACACTGAAGCTTTCTTT
CASSLVPENTEAFF
>.|.|TRBJ1-2|TRBV27
TGTGCCAGCAGTTTTTCGGCTTCCTATGGCTACACCTTC
CASSFSASYGYTF
>.|.|TRBJ1-2|TRBV6-1
TGTGCCAGCAGTGAAGCGCAAGGGACACCTGTGGACTATGGCTACACCTTC
CASSEAQGTPVDYGYTF
>.|.|TRBJ2-4|TRBV9
TGTGCCAGCAGCGTAGGAGCCCCTGGGAACATTCAGTACTTC
CASSVGAPGNIQYF
>.|.|TRBJ1-2|TRBV6-5
TGTGCCAGCAGGCGGGGGGCTTCCTATGGCTACACCTTC
CASRRGASYGYTF
>.|TRBD1|TRBJ2-2|TRBV11-3
TGTGCCAGCAGCCTACTGGGACAGGGTCTCACCGGGGAGCTGTTTTTT
CASSLLGQGLTGELFF
>.|TRBD2|TRBJ2-1|TRBV5-1
TGCGCCAGCAGCCACGGACTAGCGGGTACCTACAATGAGCAGTTCTTC
CASSHGLAGTYNEQFF
>.|.|TRBJ2-6|TRBV18
TGTGCCAGCTCAGCCACGACAGGGAGGGGGGCCAACGTCCTGACTTTC
CASSATTGRGANVLTF
>.|.|TRBJ2-7|TRBV5-8
TGTGCCAGCAGCAAAGCGGGACAGTCCTCAAGGGACGAGCAGTACTTC
CASSKAGQSSRDEQYF
>.|.|TRBJ2-5|TRBV29-1
TGCAGCGTTGAGCAGGGACAAGAGACCCAGTACTTC
CSVEQGQETQYF
>.|.|TRBJ2-7|TRBV7-2
TGTGCCAGCAGCCGAACGGTACAGTCCTACGAGCAGTACTTC
CASSRTVQSYEQYF
>.|.|TRBJ2-7|TRBV5-4
TGTGCCAGCACAAACCAGGGGTACGAGCAGTACTTC
CASTNQGYEQYF
>.|.|TRBJ2-3|TRBV28
TGTGCCAGCAGTGTCCATACGGGCACAGATACGCAGTATTTT
CASSVHTGTDTQYF
>.|.|TRBJ1-1|TRBV28
TGTGCCAGCAGAACTTTCACTGAAGCTTTCTTT
CASRTFTEAFF
>.|TRBD1|TRBJ1-3|TRBV4-1
TGCGCCAGCAGCCAAGATCCCCCCGGGACAGGGGCGGGAAACACCATATATTTT
CASSQDPPGTGAGNTIYF